This T cell receptor beta chain is drawn from a study of T cell responses to AZD1222 COVID-19 vaccine. This clone was observed a single time. Germline CDR1 reads MNHEY; CDR2 reads SMNVEV (reference sequence). Trimming at V came to 5 bases and at J to 5 bases, leaving 23 bases not matched to a gene. This CDR3 is built from 19 residues. TCRdb keeps only in-frame clones here, not all; method: immunoSEQ multiplex PCR. This table holds fewer than 100,000 clones, roughly 90% found once. The sequencing used peripheral blood, collected 28 days after the second AZD1222 dose. V is TRBV27 and J is TRBJ1-1; TRBD1 agrees at 7 bases. The TCR comes from an adult who received the AZD1222 COVID-19 vaccine. The CDR3 DNA is TGTGCCAGCAGTACCACCGACTTCCGGGACAGACGATTAGAGACTGAAGCTTTCTTT. Protein: CASSTTDFRDRRLETEAFF.